Each of the 32 T cell receptor beta chains below was sequenced from the same sample in a study of CD8 T cells in Susac syndrome. When the RNA was reverse transcribed, random hexamers were used with an input of about 0.5 to 1 ug. TCRdb called the immunoSEQ multiplex PCR reads again in MiXCR, with one record for every CDR3 protein. The sample shows about 250,000 distinct CDR3 sequences, just over 90% of them seen only once. Sequencing was done on a sample of CD4+ T cells from PBMCs. The receptors stem from a human donor with multiple sclerosis.

V usage is TRBV5-1 and J usage is TRBJ2-2; maybe TRBD1 (6 bases). V shed 3 bases and J shed 9 bases, with 15 bases lying between them. The CDR3 length is 14 residues. Germline assignment: CDR1 SGHRS and CDR2 YFSETQ. The DNA for the CDR3 is TGCGCCAGCAGCTCCTTAGGGGACACTAGGGAGCTGTTTTTT. Amino acid sequence: CASSSLGDTRELFF.

This chain joins TRBV25-1 and TRBJ2-5; 11 nucleotides line up with TRBD2. Looked up from germline, CDR1 is MGHDK and CDR2 is SYGVNS. J was trimmed by 4 bases and V by 3 bases; bases with no gene match: 7. The CDR3 contains 16 residues. CDR3 loop: CASSDQGLAGRETQYF. CDR3 bases: TGTGCCAGCAGTGACCAAGGACTAGCGGGTAGAGAGACCCAGTACTTC.

V gene TRBV7-9 combines with J gene TRBJ2-7; no firm D call. V was cut by 5 bases and J by 5 bases, with 13 bases left in between. The CDR3 runs to 13 residues. CDR1 is SEHNR and CDR2 is FQNEAQ in the germline V gene (reference sequence). The CDR3 is CASSPLTDNEQYV. Written as DNA, the CDR3 is TGTGCCAGCAGCCCCCTTACAGATAACGAGCAGTACGTC.

This clonotype was seen a single time. The chain is built from TRBV6-6 and TRBJ2-1, with 9 bases matching TRBD1. Germline V lookup: CDR1 MNHNY, CDR2 SVGAGI (reference sequence). The CDR3 runs 15 residues. The V segment lost 6 bases and the J segment 7 bases; nucleotides outside the gene matches: 10. The CDR3 nucleotides read TGTGCCAGCAGGCATAAGACAGGGGGTGGAAATGAGCAGTTCTTC. Protein sequence: CASRHKTGGGNEQFF.

The V gene is TRBV9, the J gene TRBJ1-1, with TRBD1 as a possible D gene (5 bases). Germline CDR1 SGDLS, CDR2 YYNGEE. The CDR3 length is 15 residues. V was shortened by 6 bases and J by 0 bases, with 15 bases between the two germline ends. CDR3 coding DNA: TGTGCCAGCAATCGGGGCAGTATGATGAACACTGAAGCTTTCTTT. Translated, it gives CASNRGSMMNTEAFF.

The rearrangement uses TRBV15 and TRBJ1-2; a possible D gene is TRBD1 (5 bases). Between the trimmed V and J ends, which lost 2 bases and 8 bases, there was a span of 9 bases. Germline CDR1 LNHNV, CDR2 YYDKDF (reference sequence). The CDR3 covers 12 residues. CDR3 loop: CATSRQGRGYTF. CDR3 nucleotide sequence: TGTGCCACCAGCAGACAGGGTAGGGGCTACACCTTC. The variable domain in full, with the rest retrieved from reference TRBV15 and TRBJ1-2, is DAMVIQNPRYQVTQFGKPVTLSCSQTLNHNVMYWYQQKSSQAPKLLFHYYDKDFNNEADTPDNFQSRRPNTSFCFLDIRSPGLGDTAMYLCATSRQGRGYTFGSGTRLTVV.

The rearrangement links TRBV20-1 to TRBJ2-7; TRBD1 might be the D (6 bases). Germline V gives CDR1 DFQATT, CDR2 SNEGSKA (reference sequence). Trimming took off 6 bases at V and 4 bases at J, with 16 bases between the two ends. The CDR3 has 13 amino acids. The CDR3 nucleotides read TGCAGTGCCCTCGGAAAGGGACATTACGAGCAGTACTTC. This codes for CSALGKGHYEQYF.

This chain uses TRBV12-3 or TRBV12-4 with TRBJ1-5; 7 nucleotides line up with TRBD1. The CDR3 is 14 amino acids. V was pared by 3 bases and J by 2 bases, with 1 base of the junction left unmatched. CDR3 region: CASSFTGGNQPQHF. CDR3 nucleotide sequence: TGTGCCAGCAGTTTTACAGGGGGCAATCAGCCCCAGCATTTT.

The V call is TRBV4-1, the J call TRBJ2-5; TRBD2 matches at 13 bases. This CDR3 has 20 residues. Germline V gene lookup returns CDR1 MGHRA and CDR2 YSYEKL. With V trimmed by 0 bases and J by 0 bases, 10 bases remained unmatched. CDR3 loop: CASSQDGLAGADWYQETQYF. CDR3 coding DNA: TGCGCCAGCAGCCAAGATGGACTAGCGGGGGCCGATTGGTACCAAGAGACCCAGTACTTC.

This chain uses TRBV15 with TRBJ1-5; no clear D gene. The CDR3 runs 14 residues. Germline assignment: CDR1 LNHNV and CDR2 YYDKDF (reference sequence). Between the trimmed V and J ends, which lost 1 base and 5 bases, there was a span of 9 bases. This chain's CDR3 is CATSRGGRDQPQHF. CDR3 DNA: TGTGCCACCAGCAGAGGAGGCCGAGATCAGCCCCAGCATTTT.

This chain joins TRBV6-6 and TRBJ1-2; 9 bases fit TRBD1. The CDR3 consists of 14 residues. J was trimmed by 3 bases and V by 4 bases; bases with no gene match: 3. The V gene's germline CDR1 is MNHNY and CDR2 SVGAGI (reference sequence). CDR3 in amino acids: CASSSQGADYGYTF. For the CDR3, the DNA is TGTGCCAGCAGTTCACAGGGGGCCGACTATGGCTACACCTTC.

The chain joins TRBV12-3 or TRBV12-4 to TRBJ1-2; perhaps TRBD1 as D (5 bases). The CDR3 contains 14 residues. With 3 bases removed from V and 10 bases from J, the gap between germline ends came to 18 bases. CDR3 sequence (DNA): TGTGCCAGCAGTTTGGCAGGGTCGGGTTTTGACTACACCTTC. This sequence encodes CASSLAGSGFDYTF.

The chain has TRBV11-2 and TRBJ1-1; D perhaps matches TRBD1 (5 bases). The V gene lost 0 bases and the J gene lost 3 bases, with 14 bases spanning the gap. The V gene's germline CDR1 is SGHAT and CDR2 FQNNGV. This CDR3 comprises 16 residues. Here the CDR3 DNA reads TGTGCCAGCAGCTTAGAATGGGGACGAAGCCACACTGAAGCTTTCTTT. Translation gives CASSLEWGRSHTEAFF.

V gene TRBV7-3 combines with J gene TRBJ2-1, with D possibly TRBD2 on 6 matching bases. CDR3 length: 15 residues. V was shortened by 4 bases and J by 0 bases, with 10 bases between the two germline ends. The germline gives CDR1 SGHTA, CDR2 FQGTGA. The CDR3 loop is CASSWRGGSYNEQFF. CDR3 in DNA: TGTGCCAGCAGCTGGCGGGGTGGCTCCTACAATGAGCAGTTCTTC.

This rearrangement joins TRBV21-1 to TRBJ2-7; the table's D call of TRBD1 was not tested on the DNA. TRBV21-1 is classified as a pseudogene. The CDR3 sequence is 13 residues long. The CDR3 region is CASSKGQRGEQYF. The CDR3, as DNA: TGTGCCAGCAGCAAGGGACAGAGGGGCGAGCAGTACTTC.

About this clonotype: Mismatch with germline at one junction end may stem from a read error. This chain links TRBV20-1 with TRBJ2-1; D possibly uses TRBD1 or TRBD2 (6 bases each). Germline CDR1 DFQATT, CDR2 SNEGSKA (reference sequence). The CDR3 runs 16 residues. CDR3 residues: CSARGGLTLWGNEQFF. Written as DNA, the CDR3 is TGCAGTGCCAGAGGGGGACTTACCCTTTGGGGCAATGAGCAGTTCTTC.

V usage is TRBV21-1 and J usage is TRBJ2-7; the table assigns TRBD2, which was not confirmed against the DNA. TRBV21-1 is designated a pseudogene. CDR3 length equals 16 residues. The CDR3 is CASSPREAGGSYEQYF. The DNA for the CDR3 is TGTGCCAGCAGCCCCCGCGAGGCAGGCGGCTCCTACGAGCAGTACTTC.

The rearrangement links TRBV29-1 to TRBJ2-1; 13 nucleotides match TRBD2. Germline V gene sequence: CDR1 SQVTM, CDR2 ANQGSEA. Unmatched junction bases numbered 6, after V lost 6 bases and J lost 7 bases. This CDR3 spans 14 amino acids. The CDR3 sequence: CSVERGLAGNEQFF. The CDR3 region has the DNA TGCAGCGTCGAGAGGGGACTAGCGGGGAATGAGCAGTTCTTC.

The CDR3 region is CATGQGRETQYF. The CDR3 DNA reads TGTGCTACGGGGCAGGGGAGAGAGACCCAGTACTTC. The chain has TRBV6-5 and TRBJ2-5; D is perhaps TRBD1 (6 bases). CDR3 length: 12 amino acids. Looked up from germline, CDR1 is MNHEY and CDR2 is SVGAGI.

The chain links TRBV18 to TRBJ2-7; TRBD2 matches at 10 bases. The V gene end was trimmed by 4 bases and the J gene end by 7 bases; junction bases not matched to a gene: 4. The V gene's germline CDR1 is KGHSH and CDR2 LQKENI. The CDR3 loop spans 13 amino acids. CDR3 sequence reads: CASSRVTSGEQYV. CDR3 nucleotides: TGTGCCAGCTCACGAGTGACTAGCGGGGAGCAGTACGTC.

This chain joins TRBV11-3 and TRBJ1-1; maybe TRBD1 (5 bases). V lost 4 bases, J lost 1 base, and 10 bases lay in between. Looked up from germline, CDR1 is SGHNT and CDR2 is YENEEA. The CDR3 sequence is 14 residues long. Here the CDR3 DNA reads TGTGCCAGCAGCTCGGGGGTTGGGAACACTGAAGCTTTCTTT. Amino acids: CASSSGVGNTEAFF.

This chain joins TRBV5-1 and TRBJ1-1, with D perhaps TRBD1 (5 bases). Germline lookup yields CDR1 SGHRS and CDR2 YFSETQ. The CDR3 extends over 15 amino acids. V dropped 2 bases and J dropped 1 base, with 12 bases sitting between them. CDR3 sequence: CASSLRGAGNTEAFF. Here the CDR3 DNA reads TGCGCCAGCAGCTTAAGAGGGGCTGGGAACACTGAAGCTTTCTTT.

The chain couples TRBV6-7 to TRBJ1-4; the D is unclear. TRBV6-7 falls under the ORF class, with uncertain function. The CDR3 length is 13 residues. V was cut by 8 bases and J by 0 bases, with 7 bases left in between. This CDR3 reads CASLGATNEKLFF. The DNA of the CDR3 is TGTGCCAGCCTAGGAGCAACTAATGAAAAACTGTTTTTT.

The chain is built from TRBV19 and TRBJ2-7, with TRBD1 identical over 11 bases. V lost 3 bases and J lost 13; bases outside the gene matches: 11. The CDR3 is made up of 14 amino acids. Per germline, CDR1 LNHDA and CDR2 SQIVND (reference sequence). The CDR3 region has the DNA TGTGCCAGTAGTATTGGCGGACAGGGGGCGCGGGGCTACTTC. Translating gives CASSIGGQGARGYF. The entire variable domain, with the rest obtained from reference TRBV19 and TRBJ2-7, is as follows: DGGITQSPKYLFRKEGQNVTLSCEQNLNHDAMYWYRQDPGQGLRLIYYSQIVNDFQKGDIAEGYSVSREKKESFPLTVTSAQKNPTAFYLCASSIGGQGARGYFGPGTRLTVT.

The chain is built from TRBV29-1 and TRBJ2-5, with D perhaps matching TRBD1 (7 bases). V was cut by 4 bases and J by 2 bases, with 17 bases left in between. The V gene's germline CDR1 is SQVTM and CDR2 ANQGSEA. The CDR3 totals 15 residues. This CDR3 reads CSVGDWQGQQETQYF. Written as DNA, the CDR3 is TGCAGCGTTGGGGACTGGCAGGGACAGCAAGAGACCCAGTACTTC.

V usage is TRBV30 and J usage is TRBJ1-2; 12 bases line up with TRBD1. Looked up from germline, CDR1 is GTSNPN and CDR2 is SVGIG (reference sequence). J lost 8 bases, V lost 3 bases, and 4 bases had no gene match. The CDR3 covers 13 residues. CDR3 loop: CAWSGTGGGGYTF. CDR3 DNA: TGTGCCTGGAGCGGGACAGGGGGCGGAGGCTACACCTTC.

V is TRBV20-1 and J is TRBJ2-7; D is tentatively TRBD1 or TRBD2 (6 bases each). With 8 bases removed from V and 4 bases from J, the gap between germline ends came to 15 bases. The CDR3 length is 12 residues. Per germline, CDR1 DFQATT and CDR2 SNEGSKA (reference sequence). The CDR3 loop reads CSQEGGTYEQYF. The CDR3, as DNA: TGCAGTCAAGAGGGGGGTACTTACGAGCAGTACTTC.

The rearrangement links TRBV7-2 to TRBJ1-1; 10 bases are shared with TRBD1. This CDR3 region has 17 residues. Germline V gives CDR1 SGHTA, CDR2 FQGNSA. The ends lost 5 bases at V and 1 base at J; junction bases unmatched: 10. The CDR3, as DNA: TGTGCCAGCAGCCTATGGGGACAGGGGATGGGGAACACTGAAGCTTTCTTT. Translating it yields CASSLWGQGMGNTEAFF.

The chain combines TRBV5-4 with TRBJ1-1; D is unclear. CDR3 length equals 15 residues. Germline V gene lookup returns CDR1 SGHNT and CDR2 YYREEE (reference sequence). Trimming pared 6 bases from V and 0 bases from J, leaving 15 bases between. The CDR3 reads CASTSRWAMNTEAFF. The CDR3 DNA reads TGTGCCAGCACCTCCCGTTGGGCAATGAACACTGAAGCTTTCTTT.

The CDR3 nucleotides are TGTGCCAGCAGCTCCGGACAGGCTGGCGAGACCCAGTACTTC. Translating gives CASSSGQAGETQYF. The rearrangement uses TRBV7-7 and TRBJ2-5; 7 bases fit TRBD1. The CDR3 is 14 amino acids. Germline CDR1 reads SSHAT; CDR2 reads FNYEAQ (reference sequence). V lost 4 bases, J lost 5 bases, and 7 bases stayed unmatched.

V is TRBV6-2 or TRBV6-3 and J is TRBJ1-5; 8 nucleotides line up with TRBD1. Germline V gene sequence: CDR1 MNHEY, CDR2 SVGEGT. The V gene end was trimmed by 0 bases and the J gene end by 12 bases; junction bases not matched to a gene: 1. CDR3 length: 12 residues. The CDR3 region has the DNA TGTGCCAGCAGTTACTCGGGACAGGACCAGCATTTT. Translation gives CASSYSGQDQHF.

The genes are TRBV3-1 and TRBJ1-6; 11 bases are a match to TRBD1. Germline V gives CDR1 LGHDT, CDR2 YNNKEL (reference sequence). CDR3 length: 17 residues. V shed 2 bases and J 10 bases; nucleotides not matched to a gene: 10. CDR3 region: CASSQLPPGQGGSPLHF. Written as DNA, the CDR3 is TGTGCCAGCAGCCAACTCCCACCGGGACAGGGGGGATCACCCCTCCACTTT.